The present T cell receptor beta chain was sequenced within a study of shared clonotypes between healthy human individuals. Looking at the study overall: There were three CD4 naive, three CD4 memory, two CD8 naive and one CD8 memory plates per donor.

The CDR3 runs to 14 residues. Trimming cost V 10 bases and J 0 bases, with 13 bases left between them. Germline lookup yields CDR1 SGDLS and CDR2 YYNGEE. Libraries were prepared by immunoSEQ multiplex PCR; TCRdb keeps only in-frame clonotypes and omits some of them. The sample shows roughly 2 million clones, around 95% of them seen only once. The chain carries TRBV9 and TRBJ2-2; TRBD2 might be the D (5 bases). Sequencing was carried out using naive CD4+ T cells sorted from blood. Subset here: CD45RA+ positively selected. This TCR was recovered from a man younger than 30 in good health. CDR3 sequence: CAAAASPNTGELFF. CDR3 DNA sequence: TGTGCCGCAGCGGCGAGTCCGAACACCGGGGAGCTGTTTTTT.